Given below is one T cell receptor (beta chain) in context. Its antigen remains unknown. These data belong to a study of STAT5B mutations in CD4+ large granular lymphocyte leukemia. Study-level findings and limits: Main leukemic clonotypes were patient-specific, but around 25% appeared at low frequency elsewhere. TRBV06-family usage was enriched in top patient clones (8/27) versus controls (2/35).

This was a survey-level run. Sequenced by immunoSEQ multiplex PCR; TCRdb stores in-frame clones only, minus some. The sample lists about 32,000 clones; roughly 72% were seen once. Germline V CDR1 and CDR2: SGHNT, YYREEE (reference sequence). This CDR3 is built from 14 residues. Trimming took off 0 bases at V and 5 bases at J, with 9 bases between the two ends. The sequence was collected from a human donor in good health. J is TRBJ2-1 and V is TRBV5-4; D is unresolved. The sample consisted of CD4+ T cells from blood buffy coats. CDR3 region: CASSLDLKNNEQFF. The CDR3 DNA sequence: TGTGCCAGCAGCTTGGATCTAAAAAACAATGAGCAGTTCTTC.